Described below is a single T cell receptor beta chain sequence and its context. The antigen it recognizes is unknown. Nothing much larger sits one base from this clone, and base qualities are not available. The CDR3, cysteine through phenylalanine, is 15 amino acids long. Only the CDR3 portion is preserved as DNA: 45 bases, with reading frame beginning at the first base. The germline V gene yields MDHEN for CDR1 and SYDVKM for CDR2. The germline V and J ends show losses of 1 base and 4 bases respectively, and no gene match explains 5 bases of the junction. This record comes from a study of blood T cell repertoires in COVID-19 (dated by TCRdb to the early 2020s). With regard to the full study: The collaborator samples originated in the United States, Italy and Spain and spanned the acute and convalescent phases of COVID-19. The material from the prospective study consisted of cDNA or gDNA derived from T cells, B-cell-depleted T cells, or PBMCs. Deeply sampled blood TCRbeta repertoires from subjects exposed to, actively infected with, or recovered from COVID-19 were included in the dataset. A freely available public database, intended as a resource for researchers studying the immune response to SARS-CoV-2, is where the repertoires were released. Samples came from the ongoing ImmuneRACE study (first 160 participants) plus 1,254 subjects from 6 global collaborators. Nearly every sample came with metadata listing a de-identified subject ID, COVID-19 status, age in years and sex. Where HLA class I and class II types were available, the types were taken from metadata supplied by the sample provider, not from assay-based typing.

Results and caveats for the whole study, not just this receptor: The amount of clinical and demographic metadata varied by source and participant and was provided uncurated.

The immunoSEQ Assay, a bias-controlled multiplex PCR, was used to amplify TCRbeta CDR3 regions from genomic DNA. The published analysis was carried out like this. Within the assay, amplification of reference gene primers was used to estimate how many nucleated cells each sample contained. To quantify the absolute abundance of each unique TCRbeta CDR3 rearrangement, sequence reads were collapsed and filtered. For each sample, productive Simpson clonality was calculated by taking the square root of Simpson's diversity index across productive rearrangements. The source is immuneACCESS, and TCRdb retained only in-frame sequences with V and J called. Part of the clones is not carried over; for the studies checked, unresolved V genes explain less than half of this, and the remainder is unexplained. D and trimming come from the DNA, and the V and J calls and clone size come from that table. The sample table records under 200,000 clones; more than 85% of these occur just once. The ten top clones hold under 3% of the sample.

In Seattle, one collaborating source enrolled patients while the infection was active and tracked those patients longitudinally over the course of disease. Each collaborating institution followed its own protocols to collect whole blood in K2EDTA tubes. For TCRbeta analysis, collaborators shipped samples in one of three forms: frozen whole blood, isolated PBMCs, or DNA extracted from either of those sample types. This clonotype was obtained from a woman of 80 years or more with COVID-19, enrolled during active disease. The sequence joins TRBV28 to TRBJ2-7, with TRBD1 identical over 9 junction bases. Sequencing was performed on peripheral blood. CDR3 region: CASSLSGTGLYEQYF. At the DNA level, the sequence is TGTGCCAGCAGTTTATCCGGGACAGGGCTTTACGAGCAGTACTTC.